These T cell receptor beta chains were read from a single sample in a study of CD8 T cells in ankylosing spondylitis. TCRdb reanalysed the 5' RACE reads using MiXCR and keeps one entry per CDR3 protein. The table records around 540,000 distinct CDR3 sequences, roughly 13% of them present only once. The sample consisted of blood, either unsorted or a sorted T cell fraction (not recorded which). Every receptor here comes from a male donor with ankylosing spondylitis. Each CDR3 is given with its conserved first and last residue. D genes are given only for firm matches. Clone size is not always given. Where it is, it says once, few, many or a class for expanded clones.

j_call clone_size v_call d_call cdr3_aa cdr3_nt
TRBJ1-5 few TRBV24-1 . CATSGPGAGNQPQHF TGTGCCACCAGTGGGCCCGGGGCAGGCAATCAGCCCCAGCATTTT
TRBJ1-1 . TRBV24-1 . CATSDLLQAFF TGTGCCACCAGTGATTTGCTTCAAGCTTTCTTT
TRBJ2-6 . TRBV27 TRBD1 CASSLSRTGSNGGSGANVLTF TGTGCCAGCAGTTTATCGCGGACAGGGTCGAATGGGGGCTCTGGGGCCAACGTCCTGACTTTC
TRBJ2-1 few TRBV5-4 TRBD1 CASSSTPRTGDGEQFF TGTGCCAGCAGCTCAACACCCCGGACAGGGGATGGTGAGCAGTTCTTC
TRBJ1-1 . TRBV7-2 TRBD1 CASSPQTGVFTEAFF TGTGCCAGCAGCCCCCAAACAGGGGTTTTCACTGAAGCTTTCTTT
TRBJ2-1 few TRBV11-1 . CASSLAGVGAKDGRYNEQFF TGTGCCAGCAGCTTAGCGGGGGTCGGGGCCAAGGATGGCCGCTACAATGAGCAGTTCTTC
TRBJ2-1 many TRBV5-1 . CASSTLEFDGDEQFF TGCGCCAGCAGCACACTAGAATTCGACGGAGATGAGCAGTTCTTC
TRBJ2-4 . TRBV20-1 . CSARPFGQGGPNIQYF TGCAGTGCTAGACCCTTCGGTCAAGGAGGGCCAAACATTCAGTACTTC
TRBJ1-1 . TRBV21-1 . CASSKAGGPRMNTEAFF TGTGCCAGCAGCAAAGCGGGGGGGCCTAGGATGAACACTGAAGCTTTCTTT
TRBJ2-5 few TRBV2 TRBD2 CASGPAGADETQYF TGTGCCAGCGGGCCAGCGGGAGCTGACGAGACCCAGTACTTC
TRBJ2-5 . TRBV12-3/TRBV12-4 . CASSLEGPKRGGETQYF TGTGCCAGCAGTTTGGAGGGCCCTAAAAGGGGGGGCGAGACCCAGTACTTC
TRBJ2-1 few TRBV7-2 TRBD1 CASSSSGTGGYNEQFF TGTGCCAGCAGCTCGTCCGGGACAGGGGGCTACAATGAGCAGTTCTTC
TRBJ2-3 few TRBV5-1 . CASSLGSIKEDTQYF TGCGCCAGCAGCCTGGGGTCAATCAAAGAGGATACGCAGTATTTT
TRBJ2-1 few TRBV11-2 . CASSFVGPREQFF TGTGCCAGCAGCTTTGTCGGACCCCGGGAGCAGTTCTTC
TRBJ2-5 few TRBV5-4 . CASSPKASKETQYF TGTGCCAGCAGCCCTAAGGCTAGCAAAGAGACCCAGTACTTC
TRBJ1-4 few TRBV10-3 . CAVFPFLEKLFF TGTGCCGTATTCCCTTTTTTGGAAAAACTGTTTTTT
TRBJ2-3 . TRBV28 . CASSSSGKDTQYF TGTGCCAGCAGTTCCTCTGGCAAGGATACGCAGTATTTT
TRBJ2-5 few TRBV20-1 TRBD1 CSARDRRQGLETQYF TGCAGTGCTAGAGATCGTAGACAGGGGTTGGAGACCCAGTACTTC
TRBJ2-7 few TRBV2 TRBD2 CASRVGTSGSYEQYF TGTGCCAGCAGGGTGGGGACTAGCGGGAGCTACGAGCAGTACTTC
TRBJ2-1 . TRBV9 TRBD1 CASSSGTGGLGEQFF TGTGCCAGCAGCTCCGGGACAGGGGGTTTGGGTGAGCAGTTCTTC
TRBJ1-4 few TRBV29-1 TRBD1 CSVGVGTVGEKLFF TGCAGCGTTGGAGTAGGGACAGTAGGTGAAAAACTGTTTTTT
TRBJ2-7 . TRBV12-3/TRBV12-4 TRBD2 CASSWGGDASYEQYF TGTGCCAGCAGTTGGGGGGGGGACGCTTCCTACGAGCAGTACTTC
TRBJ2-3 few TRBV24-1 . CATSDIGGTQYF TGTGCCACCAGTGATATAGGAGGGACGCAGTATTTT
TRBJ1-3 few TRBV29-1 . CSVFKNSGNTIYF TGCAGCGTTTTTAAGAATTCTGGAAACACCATATATTTT
TRBJ2-1 . TRBV29-1 TRBD1 CSALDRGGFYNEQFF TGCAGCGCTCTTGACAGGGGGGGATTCTACAATGAGCAGTTCTTC
TRBJ1-2 . TRBV20-1 . CSASASGGNYGYTF TGCAGTGCTTCTGCTAGCGGGGGTAACTATGGCTACACCTTC
TRBJ2-1 few TRBV2 TRBD2 CASNFVGGEEFF TGTGCCAGCAATTTTGTGGGAGGGGAGGAGTTCTTC
TRBJ2-2 many TRBV7-2 TRBD2 CASSLVIAGAGELFF TGTGCCAGCAGCTTAGTAATAGCGGGAGCGGGGGAGCTGTTTTTT
TRBJ2-1 . TRBV9 . CASSTSPELLEQFF TGTGCCAGCAGCACATCGCCTGAGCTACTTGAGCAGTTCTTC
TRBJ2-3 few TRBV4-1 TRBD2 CASRIGAGGEGDTQYF TGCGCCAGCCGGATCGGAGCGGGAGGGGAGGGAGATACGCAGTATTTT
TRBJ2-3 . TRBV7-9 TRBD1 CASSSSLRGQSTDTQYF TGTGCCAGCAGCTCCAGTTTGAGGGGACAGAGCACAGATACGCAGTATTTT